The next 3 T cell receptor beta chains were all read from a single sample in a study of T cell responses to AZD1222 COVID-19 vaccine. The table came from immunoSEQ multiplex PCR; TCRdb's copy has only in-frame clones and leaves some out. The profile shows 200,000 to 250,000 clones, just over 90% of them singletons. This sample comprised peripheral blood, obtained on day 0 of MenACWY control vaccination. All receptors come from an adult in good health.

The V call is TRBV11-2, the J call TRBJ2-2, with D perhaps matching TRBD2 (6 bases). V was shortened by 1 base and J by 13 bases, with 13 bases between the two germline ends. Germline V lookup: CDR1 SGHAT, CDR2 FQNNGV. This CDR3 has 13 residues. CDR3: CASSLGGASMLFF. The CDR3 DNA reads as TGTGCCAGCAGCTTAGGCGGGGCGTCTATGCTGTTTTTT.

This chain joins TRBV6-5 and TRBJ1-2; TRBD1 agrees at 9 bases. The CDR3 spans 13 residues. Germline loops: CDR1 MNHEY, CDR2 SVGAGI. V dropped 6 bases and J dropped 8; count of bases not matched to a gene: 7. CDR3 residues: CASRKGQGVGYTF. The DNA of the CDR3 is TGTGCCAGCAGAAAGGGACAGGGTGTCGGCTACACCTTC.

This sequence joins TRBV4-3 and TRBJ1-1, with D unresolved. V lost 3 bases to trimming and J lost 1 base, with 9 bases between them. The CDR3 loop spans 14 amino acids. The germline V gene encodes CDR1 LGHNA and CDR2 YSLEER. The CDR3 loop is CASSHGPPNTEAFF. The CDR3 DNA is TGCGCCAGCAGCCATGGCCCCCCGAACACTGAAGCTTTCTTT.